This T cell receptor beta chain emerged from a study of vaccination and CD4 T cells after COVID-19 (dated by TCRdb to about 2022). Background on the whole study: SARS-CoV-2 positivity had been established in the convalescent patients by nasal swab PCR, and mild disease was recorded in several of these patients and severe disease in one. Six males and four females were included in the convalescent cohort, with two Hispanic individuals, seven Caucasians, two Asians and one multiracial person represented. Participants received two doses of either the Pfizer-BioNTech BNT162b2 vaccine (n=8) or the Moderna mRNA-1273 vaccine (n=2). Post-COVID blood samples were collected from convalescent patients a median of around 100 days after diagnosis, with a range of roughly 30 to 170 days. Post-vaccine blood samples were obtained a median of about 70 days after the second vaccine dose, with a range of roughly 14 to 241 days. Culture stimuli were overlapping spike peptide pools from SARS-CoV-2 and from the common cold coronaviruses HCoV-NL63, HCoV-OC43 and HCoV-229E. As controls, cultures received a CEFX viral epitope pool (the positive control), an HIV-1 Nef peptide pool (the negative control), or no peptide at all. The spike-specific CD4+ TCR repertoire was compared before and after mRNA vaccination in about nine COVID-19 convalescent patients and a handful of infection-naive healthy vaccine recipients. The paper's findings and limits, for the study overall: An increase in the median number of SARS-CoV-2-reactive clonotypes from approximately 23 after infection to 38 after vaccination was observed, but the change was not found to be significant. Only a relatively small number of convalescent patients were included in the study, and early timepoints following natural infection were not analyzed. Of the vaccine-specific clones in convalescent patients, 304 of 307, or nearly all, reacted only to SARS-CoV-2 spike and did not cross-react with common cold coronaviruses. In convalescent patients, a median around 86% of post-vaccine SARS-CoV-2-reactive clones were detected only after vaccination, suggesting vaccine-specific priming.

The treatment or condition label, as the study defines it: roughly 10-day PBMC culture with coronavirus spike peptide pools or control peptides (ViraFEST assay). The study used the ViraFEST assay, which expanded antigen-specific T cells with peptide pools and then identified expanded clonotypes by TCR sequencing. The convalescent patients' positive SARS-CoV-2 PCR tests fell between March and December 2020, which was before the Alpha, Beta and Delta variants emerged in the United States. Each well held two million PBMCs cultured with roughly 10 ug/ml peptide pools in IMDM containing approximately 4.8% human AB serum and 10 IU/ml IL-2. On days 3 and 7, half of the culture medium was replaced with fresh IL-2-containing medium. Once the cells had been in culture for 10 days, the EasySep CD4+ T cell isolation kit was used to isolate CD4+ T cells by negative selection. Ficoll-Paque Plus gradient centrifugation was used to isolate PBMCs from whole blood, and the isolated PBMCs were then either used fresh or cryopreserved at -140C. In general, triplicate wells were set up for every culture condition.

Turning to this clonotype: Its antigen is unknown. The sample holds no much larger clone one base away, and base qualities are not on file.

CDR1 and CDR2, looked up from the germline V gene, are KGHDR and SFDVKD. The CDR3 measures 12 amino acids from cysteine to phenylalanine. Only the CDR3 DNA is retained, 36 bases long and in frame from the first base. V lost 3 bases and J lost 2 bases; the stretch between them is 1 base long. Library preparation was by PCR. DNA from cultured CD4+ T cells was subjected to TCR sequencing with the Oncomine TCR Beta short-read assay at the Johns Hopkins FTIC core. Genomic DNA was extracted from the cultured CD4+ T cells with the QIAamp micro DNA kit. The Oncomine TCR Beta libraries from cultured CD4+ T cells were pooled using unique dual indexes and then sequenced on an Illumina iSeq 100. The study's processing was this. Non-productive sequences were filtered out, and CDR3s that did not start with C, did not end with F or W, or were shorter than 7 amino acids were discarded. The MANAFEST web application identified antigen-specific clonotypes by comparing peptide-stimulated wells against reference wells and other culture wells. For a clone to be called positive, the clone needed an FDR below 0.05, an odds ratio above 5, and a productive frequency above 0.1% in at least two of three replicate wells. Cross-reactive clonotypes were defined as significantly expanded in both SARS-CoV-2 spike wells and at least one common cold coronavirus spike condition. Levenshtein distances (stringdist) and unrooted phylogenetic trees (ape) in R version 3.6.1 were used to assess CDR3 homology. TCRdb trimmed the raw reads at Q25, called clones with MiXCR and kept productive beta chains. Each CDR3 protein appears once, grouped with its most common genes and DNA. TCRdb, not the authors, supplied the V and J calls. This sample comprises some 16,000 distinct CDR3 sequences, 44% of them detected only once. The ten largest clones take up roughly 7.3% of the sample.

The V and J genes are TRBV24-1 and TRBJ1-5, with the D gene call left open. The input for sequencing was CD4+ T cells from blood, cultured in vitro, taken after SARS-CoV-2 vaccination. The clonotype was recovered from a human donor who had recovered from COVID-19. This receptor has the CDR3 CATSDRNQPQHF. The base sequence is TGTGCCACCAGTGATCGCAATCAGCCCCAGCATTTT.